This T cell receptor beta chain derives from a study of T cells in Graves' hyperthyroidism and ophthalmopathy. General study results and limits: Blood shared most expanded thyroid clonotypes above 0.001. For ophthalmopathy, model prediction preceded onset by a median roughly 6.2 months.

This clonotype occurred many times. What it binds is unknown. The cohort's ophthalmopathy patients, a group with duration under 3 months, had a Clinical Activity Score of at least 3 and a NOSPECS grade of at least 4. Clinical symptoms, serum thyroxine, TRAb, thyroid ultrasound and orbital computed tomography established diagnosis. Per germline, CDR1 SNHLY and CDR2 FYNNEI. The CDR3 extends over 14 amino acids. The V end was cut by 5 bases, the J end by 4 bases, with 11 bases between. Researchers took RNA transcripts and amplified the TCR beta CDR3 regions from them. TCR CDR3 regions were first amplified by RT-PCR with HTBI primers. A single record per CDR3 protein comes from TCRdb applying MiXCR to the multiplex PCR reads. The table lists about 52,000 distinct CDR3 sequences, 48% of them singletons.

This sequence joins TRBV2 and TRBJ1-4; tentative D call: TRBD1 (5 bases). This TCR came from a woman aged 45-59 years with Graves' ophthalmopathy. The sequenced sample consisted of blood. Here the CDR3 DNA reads TGTGCCAGCAGTTCGGGACTGGATAATGAAAAACTGTTTTTT. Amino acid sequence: CASSSGLDNEKLFF.